This T cell receptor (beta chain) was sequenced in a study of blood T cell repertoires in COVID-19 (TCRdb year 2020). Notes on the research overall: Samples covering the acute and convalescent phases of COVID-19 were provided by collaborators in the United States, Italy and Spain. The material from the prospective study consisted of cDNA or gDNA derived from T cells, B-cell-depleted T cells, or PBMCs. Where HLA class I and class II types were available, the types were taken from metadata supplied by the sample provider, not from assay-based typing. The repertoires were made available in a free public database intended to serve as a resource for research on the immune response to SARS-CoV-2. The samples were drawn from two sources: the first 160 participants of the ongoing ImmuneRACE study, and 1,000 to 1,500 subjects contributed by 6 global collaborators. The sample metadata nearly always contained a de-identified subject ID, COVID-19 status, age in years and sex. Deeply sampled blood TCRbeta repertoires from subjects exposed to, actively infected with, or recovered from COVID-19 were included in the dataset.

TCRbeta CDR3 regions were amplified from genomic DNA using the immunoSEQ Assay, a bias-controlled multiplex PCR. The original pipeline was this. Nucleated cell counts per sample were estimated from amplification of reference gene primers within the assay. Sequence reads were collapsed and filtered to measure the absolute abundance of every unique TCRbeta CDR3 rearrangement. For each sample, productive Simpson clonality was calculated by taking the square root of Simpson's diversity index across productive rearrangements. Drawn from immuneACCESS, this table holds only the in-frame rearrangements with V and J called that TCRdb kept. Clones are partly lost; checked studies trace under half to an unresolved V gene and leave the rest unexplained. V and J calls and clone size follow that table, whereas D and trimming were derived from the DNA. The table for this sample lists fewer than 400,000 clones; 85% to 90% of them were counted only once. Under 3.5% of the sample lies in the top ten.

One collaborating source in Seattle enrolled patients while the patients were actively infected and followed the patients over time throughout the course of disease. Each collaborating institution followed its own protocols to collect whole blood in K2EDTA tubes. For TCRbeta analysis, collaborator samples were shipped as frozen whole blood, as isolated PBMCs, or as DNA extracted from either sample type. Concerning this clone itself: The antigen this receptor binds is unknown. Per-base quality was not reported, and no clone a single base away is much larger than it.

The V end loses 0 bases and the J end loses 3 bases, and a stretch of 15 bases separates them. CDR1 SGHAT and CDR2 FQNNGV are derived from the germline V gene. The CDR3, cysteine through phenylalanine, is 17 amino acids long. Only the CDR3 portion is preserved as DNA: 51 bases, with reading frame beginning at the first base. Broad study findings and their caveats: Clinical and demographic metadata were provided uncurated, with the amount varying by source and participant.

Here the chain combines TRBV11-2 and TRBJ1-5; possibly the D gene is TRBD1, per 6 matching bases. Source material: peripheral blood. The clonotype comes from a woman in her 30s with COVID-19, enrolled during active disease. The sequence in DNA is TGTGCCAGCAGCTTAGACGCTCGAACAGGGTTCAATCAGCCCCAGCATTTT. Its product reads: CASSLDARTGFNQPQHF.